The sample holds one count of the clone carrying this TCR beta chain. Its antigen is still unknown. This sample was included in a study of shared clonotypes between healthy human individuals. Study information: A couple of women and a few men aged 18 to 49 made up the donors.

The CDR3 length is 13 residues. Trimming took 2 bases from V and 6 from J, leaving 9 bases between them. CDR1 is MNHNS, CDR2 SASEGT, per germline. Study conclusions and caveats: Among a handful of donors, roughly 5% of naive CD4 clonotypes were found in common.

Produced via immunoSEQ multiplex PCR; TCRdb's table is partial and in-frame only. The sample shows over a million clones, around 95% of them seen only once. Specimen: naive CD4+ T cells sorted from blood. Subset of the sample: CD45RA+ positively selected. This receptor was obtained from a young man in good health. J is TRBJ2-3 and V is TRBV6-1; D not resolved. Here the CDR3 reads CASSEIVGDTQYF. The CDR3 coding sequence is TGTGCCAGCAGTGAAATTGTCGGGGATACGCAGTATTTT.